Sequencing of this T cell receptor (beta chain) was carried out in a study of shared clonotypes between healthy human individuals. Study at large: Donors were a couple of women and three men aged 18 to 49. Study conclusions and caveats: The four-donor shared clonotypes exceeded non-shared clonotypes in generation probability, with non-shared ones scoring lower.

A CD45RA+ naive subset and a CD45RA-negative memory subset were split from CD4+ cells. V lost 5 bases to trimming and J lost 1 base, with 11 bases between them. The CDR3 runs 15 residues. Per germline, CDR1 LNHDA and CDR2 SQIVND (reference sequence). Replicate PCRs run on sorted subsets employed 200 ng DNA, approximately 30,000 T cell genomes. Generated by immunoSEQ multiplex PCR, the TCRdb table keeps only in-frame clones and is missing some. The profile shows some 2,400,000 clones, about 94% of them singletons. With regard to this clone: Its antigen is currently unknown.

This TCR was recovered from a young man in good health. The chain combines TRBV19 with TRBJ2-2, with a weak D call TRBD2 (6 bases). Sequencing was performed on naive CD4+ T cells sorted from blood. This sample's subset: CD45RA+ positively selected. CDR3 in DNA: TGTGCCAGTAGTGAACACGGGAGGAACACCGGGGAGCTGTTTTTT. Its protein is CASSEHGRNTGELFF.